This T cell receptor (beta chain) was captured in a study of shared clonotypes between healthy human individuals. CDR1 MNHEY and CDR2 SMNVEV come from the germline V gene (reference sequence). V was pared by 1 base and J by 2 bases, with 5 bases of the junction left unmatched. The CDR3 runs to 16 residues. Overall study results and limits: All-four-donor shared clonotypes had higher generation probabilities than non-shared clonotypes did. Estimated richness values were generally larger in naive subsets than in memory subsets.

With respect to this clone: The antigen remains undetermined.

Naive CD8 populations comprised CD45RO-negative cells positively selected for CCR7, excluding terminally differentiated effector memory CD45RA+ cells. Clones were read by immunoSEQ multiplex PCR, and TCRdb kept only the in-frame ones, dropping some. Here the sample spans hundreds of thousands of clones, around 90% being singletons. The chain links TRBV27 to TRBJ2-5; 9 bases fit TRBD2. The TCR was taken from a man aged 30 to 45 in good health. The sequenced sample was naive CD8+ T cells sorted from blood. The CDR3 loop reads CASSLYPAGGQETQYF. CDR3 sequence (DNA): TGTGCCAGCAGTTTATACCCAGCGGGAGGACAAGAGACCCAGTACTTC.